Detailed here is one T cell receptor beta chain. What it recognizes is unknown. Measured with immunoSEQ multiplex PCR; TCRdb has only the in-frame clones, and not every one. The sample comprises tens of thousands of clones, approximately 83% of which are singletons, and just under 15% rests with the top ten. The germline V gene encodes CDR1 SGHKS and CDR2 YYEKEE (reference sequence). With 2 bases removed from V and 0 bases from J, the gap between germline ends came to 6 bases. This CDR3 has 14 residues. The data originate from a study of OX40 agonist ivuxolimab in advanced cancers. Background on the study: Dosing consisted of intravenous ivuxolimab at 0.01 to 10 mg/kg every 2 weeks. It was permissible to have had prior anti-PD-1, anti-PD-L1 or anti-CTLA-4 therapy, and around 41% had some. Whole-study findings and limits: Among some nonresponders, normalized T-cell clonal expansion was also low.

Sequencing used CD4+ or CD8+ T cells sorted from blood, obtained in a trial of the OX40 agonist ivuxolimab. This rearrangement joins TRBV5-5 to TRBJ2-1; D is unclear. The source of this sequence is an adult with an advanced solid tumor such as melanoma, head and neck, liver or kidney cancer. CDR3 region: CASSLGYSYNEQFF. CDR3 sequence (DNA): TGTGCCAGCAGCTTAGGGTACTCCTACAATGAGCAGTTCTTC.